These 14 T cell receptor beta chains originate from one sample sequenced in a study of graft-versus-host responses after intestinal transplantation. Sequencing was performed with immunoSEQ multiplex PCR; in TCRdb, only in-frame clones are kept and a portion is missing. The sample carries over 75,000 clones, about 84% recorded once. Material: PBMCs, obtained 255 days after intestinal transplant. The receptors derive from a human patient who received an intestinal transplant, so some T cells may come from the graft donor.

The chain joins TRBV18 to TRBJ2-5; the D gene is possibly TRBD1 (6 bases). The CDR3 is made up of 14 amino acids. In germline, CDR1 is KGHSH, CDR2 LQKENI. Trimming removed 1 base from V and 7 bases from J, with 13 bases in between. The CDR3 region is CASSPRDIGRTQYF. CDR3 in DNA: TGTGCCAGCTCACCACGGGACATAGGGAGGACCCAGTACTTC.

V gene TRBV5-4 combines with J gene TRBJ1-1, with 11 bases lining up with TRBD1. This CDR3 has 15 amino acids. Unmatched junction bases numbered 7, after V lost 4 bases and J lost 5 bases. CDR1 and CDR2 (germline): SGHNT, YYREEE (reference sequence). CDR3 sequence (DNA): TGTGCCAGCAGCCCTCCGGGACAGGGGGGGACTGAAGCTTTCTTT. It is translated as CASSPPGQGGTEAFF.

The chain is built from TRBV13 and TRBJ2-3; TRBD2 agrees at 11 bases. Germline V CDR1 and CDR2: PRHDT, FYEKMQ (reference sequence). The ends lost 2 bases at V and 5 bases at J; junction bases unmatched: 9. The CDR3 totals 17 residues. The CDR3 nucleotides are TGTGCCAGCAGCTTAAACCTAGCGGGGGGCTGGGAAGATACGCAGTATTTT. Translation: CASSLNLAGGWEDTQYF.

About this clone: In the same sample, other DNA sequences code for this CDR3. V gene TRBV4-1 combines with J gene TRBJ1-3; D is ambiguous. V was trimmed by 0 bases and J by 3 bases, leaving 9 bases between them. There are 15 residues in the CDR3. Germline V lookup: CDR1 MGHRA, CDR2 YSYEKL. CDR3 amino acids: CASSQDLGSGNTIYF. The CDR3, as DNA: TGCGCCAGCAGCCAAGATTTAGGAAGTGGAAACACCATATATTTT.

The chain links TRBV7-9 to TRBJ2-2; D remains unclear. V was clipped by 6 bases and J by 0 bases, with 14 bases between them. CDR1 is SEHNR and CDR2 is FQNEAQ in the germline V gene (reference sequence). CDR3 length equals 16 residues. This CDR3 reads CASSRQAKSNTGELFF. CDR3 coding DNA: TGTGCCAGCAGTAGACAAGCGAAATCGAACACCGGGGAGCTGTTTTTT.

Written as DNA, the CDR3 is TGTGCCAGCTCCTCGGGCGATAAAATGTCCACTGAAGCTTTCTTT. Translation gives CASSSGDKMSTEAFF. This chain links TRBV18 with TRBJ1-1; D unclear. CDR3 size: 15 residues. The ends were cut back, 6 bases at V and 4 bases at J, with 18 bases in the middle. Germline V CDR1 and CDR2: KGHSH, LQKENI.

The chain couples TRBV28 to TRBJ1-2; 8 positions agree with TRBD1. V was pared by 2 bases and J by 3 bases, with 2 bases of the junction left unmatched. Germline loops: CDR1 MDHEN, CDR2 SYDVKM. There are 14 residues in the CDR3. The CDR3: CASSLDRGDYGYTF. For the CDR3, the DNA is TGTGCCAGCAGTTTAGACAGGGGAGACTATGGCTACACCTTC.

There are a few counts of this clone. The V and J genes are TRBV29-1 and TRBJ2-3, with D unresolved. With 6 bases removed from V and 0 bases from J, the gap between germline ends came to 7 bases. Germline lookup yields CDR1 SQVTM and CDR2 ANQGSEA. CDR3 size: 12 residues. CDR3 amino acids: CSVDASTDTQYF. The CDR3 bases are TGCAGCGTGGACGCTAGCACAGATACGCAGTATTTT.

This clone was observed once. The CDR3 DNA follows: TGTGCCAGCAGTTTATCCCTCAGGTTGGGGAGTGCGAACACCGGGGAGCTGTTTTTT. Amino acid sequence: CASSLSLRLGSANTGELFF. The chain couples TRBV28 to TRBJ2-2, with a weak D call TRBD2 (5 bases). The CDR3 loop spans 19 amino acids. Germline lookup yields CDR1 MDHEN and CDR2 SYDVKM. Trimming took 1 base from V and 0 from J, leaving 18 bases between them.

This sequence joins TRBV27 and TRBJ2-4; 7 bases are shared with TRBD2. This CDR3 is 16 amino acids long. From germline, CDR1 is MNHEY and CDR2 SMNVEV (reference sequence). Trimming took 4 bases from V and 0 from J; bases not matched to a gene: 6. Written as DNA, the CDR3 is TGTGCCAGCAGTTCGAGCGGGAAGGTAGCCAAAAACATTCAGTACTTC. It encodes CASSSSGKVAKNIQYF.

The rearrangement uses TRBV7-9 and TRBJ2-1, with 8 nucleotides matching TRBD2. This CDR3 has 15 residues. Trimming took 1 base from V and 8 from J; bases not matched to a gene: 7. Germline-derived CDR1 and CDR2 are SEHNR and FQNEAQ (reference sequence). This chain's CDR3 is CASSLGAGLVDEQFF. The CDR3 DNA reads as TGTGCCAGCAGCTTAGGAGCGGGACTAGTCGATGAGCAGTTCTTC. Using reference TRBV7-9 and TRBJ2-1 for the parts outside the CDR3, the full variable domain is DTGVSQNPRHKITKRGQNVTFRCDPISEHNRLYWYRQTLGQGPEFLTYFQNEAQLEKSRLLSDRFSAERPKGSFSTLEIQRTEQGDSAMYLCASSLGAGLVDEQFFGPGTRLTVL.

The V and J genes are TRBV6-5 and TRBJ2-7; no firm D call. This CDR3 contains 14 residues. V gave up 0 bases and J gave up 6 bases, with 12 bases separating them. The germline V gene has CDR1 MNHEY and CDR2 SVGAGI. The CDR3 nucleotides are TGTGCCAGCAGTTACTCGCTTGTGAATGGCGAGCAGTACTTC. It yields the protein CASSYSLVNGEQYF.

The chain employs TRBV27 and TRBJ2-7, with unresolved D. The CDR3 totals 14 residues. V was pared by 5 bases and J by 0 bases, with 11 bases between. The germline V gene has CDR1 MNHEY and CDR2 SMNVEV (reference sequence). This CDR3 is CASSPSRSSYEQYV. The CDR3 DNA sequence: TGTGCCAGCAGTCCCTCGAGGAGCTCCTACGAGCAGTACGTC.

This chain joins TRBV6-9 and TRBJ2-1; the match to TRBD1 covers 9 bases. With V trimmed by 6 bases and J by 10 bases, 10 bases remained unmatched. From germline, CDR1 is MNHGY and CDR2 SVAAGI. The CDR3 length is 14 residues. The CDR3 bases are TGTGCCAGCAGAACGGGACAGGGAAGTGGGGAGCAGTTCTTC. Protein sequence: CASRTGQGSGEQFF.